The T cell receptor beta chain described here comes from a study of identical twins (dated by TCRdb to the mid-2010s). Describing the broader study: To test whether fetal clonotypes persist, the study used deep sequencing on TCR alpha and beta repertoires from monozygotic twins, unrelated adults of various ages, and cord blood. Replicate twin experiments were performed at different times using different library preparation protocols to rule out contamination. Results the study describes overall, beyond this receptor: A weaker excess of twin sharing was found in beta out-of-frame sequences because the signal-to-noise ratio was lowered by fewer shared sequences. Fewer insertions were carried by abundant cord blood beta clonotypes, a similar but weaker trend appeared in young adult naive repertoires, and no such trend appeared in memory repertoires. Zero-insertion analyses could be partly confounded by invariant T cells such as MAIT and iNKT, though diverse VJ usage argued against such confounding for most clonotypes. Because the same donors could not be followed over many years, the conclusions depended on cross-sectional statistical analysis. Compared with coincidental sharing between unrelated individuals, out-of-frame TCR alpha sequences shared between twins had an excess of sequences with low generation probability. In monozygotic twins, out-of-frame TCR alpha sharing was systematically underestimated by recombination models, although the models agreed with sharing between unrelated individuals.

The germline V gene yields MNHEY for CDR1 and SVGEGT for CDR2. Spanning cysteine to phenylalanine, the CDR3 consists of 14 amino acids. Only CDR3 DNA is held: 42 bases, read in frame from base 1. Here V drops 7 bases and J drops 9 bases, and the junction holds 6 bases not matched to any gene. Concerning this clonotype: Its antigen is currently not known. Within one base of it there is no much larger clone, and no base qualities were kept.

Every donor was a healthy Caucasian. Three pairs of female monozygotic twins, all aged about 18 to 30 years, were included in the twin cohort. Positive isolation kits from Invitrogen were used to isolate the CD4+ and CD8+ T cell populations. Library creation used 5' RACE. TCRdb records Illumina HiSeq 2000 as the sequencer. A universal primer binding site was added through template switching, and the final cDNA carried a unique molecular identifier so that TCR cDNA molecules could be counted accurately. Specific primers in the conserved constant-segment region were used to synthesize first-strand cDNA for the TCR alpha and beta chains. To control for contamination, every cDNA library carried two barcodes: a SMART-Mk sample barcode plus Illumina barcodes. Two successive PCR steps introduced TruSeq adapter sequences along with Illumina sample barcodes. Sequencing of the TCR alpha and beta cDNA libraries was done on the Illumina HiSeq platform using custom primers. For the original study's pipeline: Raw reads were processed with MiGEC to extract unique molecular identifiers, and MiXCR was used to determine CDR3 positions. For each individual, recombination models were inferred using an EM algorithm with the repgenHMM and IGoR tools. The analysis of shared clonotypes was done with the tcR package in R, with sharing normalized by the product of cloneset sizes. To study raw recombination without the effects of thymic and clonal selection, out-of-frame nonproductive sequences were analyzed. The public reads were run again by TCRdb, first through fastp at Q25 and then through MiXCR, and only productive beta chains were kept. Entries are consolidated by CDR3 protein sequence, retaining the most common genes and DNA. These V and J calls originate from TCRdb's pipeline instead of the authors' own analysis. The sample has some 190,000 distinct CDR3 sequences on record, roughly 15% of them singletons. The ten biggest clones cover 40% to 45% of the sample.

This sample was also put to use in a study of T cells expressing NK-cell markers. Looking at the second paper: Several donors provided sorted CD3+CD56+NKG2C+, CD3+CD56+NKG2C- and CD3+CD56-NKG2C+ T-cell subsets, whose TCR beta-chain repertoires were profiled. Among the eight sequenced donors, seven were HCMV-seropositive and one was HCMV-seronegative. To restrict sorting to alphabetaTCR-expressing T cells, an anti-gammadeltaTCR antibody was added in several experiments. In six or seven donors, the dominant CD3+CD56+NKG2C+ clonotypes ranked among the top 10 CD8+ clonotypes, making up about 1.0-7.5% of CD8+ T cells. Those dominant clonotypes were again the most abundant among CD3+CD56-NKG2C+ cells in a handful of donors, at roughly 25-60.1%. Whether the expanded NKG2C-expressing T cell clones were specific for HCMV antigens was left unclear. The study sequenced eight donors, all healthy volunteers chosen at random: three men and five women. To determine HCMV serostatus, a commercial ELISA kit was used to detect HCMV-specific IgG in serum. MIGEC handled demultiplexing of the reads and grouping by UMI, while MiTCR was used to assemble and quantify clonotypes. Only TCR cDNA sequences supported by at least two reads were kept to exclude erroneous sequences. The tcR package was used for downstream repertoire analysis, and clonotypes were matched across fractions by CDR3 nucleotide sequence plus V segment. VDJmatch was used to annotate antigen specificity against VDJdb, with one amino acid substitution in CDR3 permitted.

The V and J segments used are TRBV6-2 or TRBV6-3 and TRBJ2-1; the central 13 bases match TRBD2. This clonotype was obtained from a woman under 30 in good health. Specimen: CD8+ T cells sorted from blood. CDR3 loop: CASNGLAGEGEQFF. In nucleotides, the sequence is TGTGCCAGCAACGGACTAGCGGGGGAGGGTGAGCAGTTCTTC.